Listed below are T cell receptor beta chains from one sample, sequenced in a study of cytomegalovirus exposure and HLA in healthy donors. The repertoire was sequenced with immunoSEQ multiplex PCR; TCRdb's copy has only in-frame clones and lacks some. The table records about 150,000 clones, 70% to 80% of them present only once. Sequenced material: PBMCs. The source of these receptors is a man aged 30 to 45 in good health and CMV-seropositive. Both conserved end residues are part of each CDR3. The D gene is left open where the match is weak. Size tells how often a clone was seen (once, few, many) or the class of an expanded clone, and some rows leave it out.

NA NA TRBJ2-2 TRBV10-3 TGTGCCACCCGCCCTTTTACAGCGAACACCGGGGAGCTGTTTTTT CATRPFTANTGELFF
few NA TRBJ2-7 TRBV4-3 TGCGCCAGCAGCCAAGATTTGAGGGACGAGCAGTACTTC CASSQDLRDEQYF
NA TRBD1 TRBJ1-4 TRBV2 TGTGCCAGCAGTTTACTACCGGGACAGGGGGAGGAAAAACTGTTTTTT CASSLLPGQGEEKLFF
NA TRBD1 TRBJ1-4 TRBV29-1 TGCAGCGTTTGGGACAGGGGAAATGAAAAACTGTTTTTT CSVWDRGNEKLFF
few NA TRBJ2-5 TRBV2 TGTGCCAGCAGACAGAACCAAGAGACCCAGTACTTC CASRQNQETQYF
few NA TRBJ2-6 TRBV19 TGTGCCAGTAGTACCCCGCGGGGTCGTGGGGGAACTGGGGCCAACGTCCTGACTTTC CASSTPRGRGGTGANVLTF
NA NA TRBJ2-7 TRBV28 TGTGCCAGCAGTCCGGACAGATCCTACGAGCAGTACTTC CASSPDRSYEQYF
NA NA TRBJ2-5 TRBV6-5 TGTGCCAGCCGTCAGGGGCGGGGGCAGGAGACCCAGTACTTC CASRQGRGQETQYF
NA NA TRBJ1-1 TRBV11-2 TGTGCCAGCAGCCCCGGGGGTGGGCGGAAGAACACTGAAGCTTTCTTT CASSPGGGRKNTEAFF
NA TRBD2 TRBJ2-1 TRBV19 TGTGCCAGTAGTGTTCCGCCGGGACTAGCGAACTCCTACAATGAGCAGTTCTTC CASSVPPGLANSYNEQFF
NA NA TRBJ2-1 TRBV27 TGTGCCAGCAGCTCCGGGAGCTCCTACAATGAGCAGTTCTTC CASSSGSSYNEQFF
NA NA TRBJ1-5 TRBV12-2 TGTGCAAGTCTCTTAAGGGAGGGACAGGGTAGCAATCAGCCCCAGCATTTT CASLLREGQGSNQPQHF
NA TRBD2 TRBJ2-7 TRBV5-1 TGCGCCAGCAGCTCTCGGGGAGGGATCACCTACGAGCAGTACTTC CASSSRGGITYEQYF
NA NA TRBJ2-3 TRBV5-6 TGTGCCAGCAGCTTGGGGGCTGGCACAGATACGCAGTATTTT CASSLGAGTDTQYF
NA NA TRBJ2-1 TRBV4-2 TGTGCCAGCAGCCAAAACGGAGGGCCAAGTGGTATCTACAATGAGCAGTTCTTC CASSQNGGPSGIYNEQFF
NA NA TRBJ1-6 TRBV5-1 TGCGCCAGCAGCCCCGGGGGGGGCTCCTATAATTCACCCCTCCACTTT CASSPGGGSYNSPLHF
NA TRBD2 TRBJ2-1 TRBV30 TGTGCCTGGAGTATAGCGGGGGGGCCCGATGAGCAGTTCTTC CAWSIAGGPDEQFF
NA NA TRBJ2-2 TRBV5-5 TGTGCCAGCAGCTCCCACAACGACTACTCGGGCACCGGGGAGCTGTTTTTT CASSSHNDYSGTGELFF
NA TRBD1 TRBJ2-5 TRBV6-1 TGTGCCAGCAGTCGGACAGGGGTGGGAGAGACCCAGTACTTC CASSRTGVGETQYF
NA NA TRBJ1-6 TRBV27 TGTGCCAGCAGTTTGGGGCTCGCCAATTCACCCCTCCACTTT CASSLGLANSPLHF
NA NA TRBJ1-1 TRBV6-6 TGTGCCAGCAGTTACCCGGGCGGGGGCACTGAAGCTTTCTTT CASSYPGGGTEAFF
NA NA TRBJ1-3 TRBV7-3 TGTGCCAGCAGCTTGGACAGAGGAAACACCATATATTTT CASSLDRGNTIYF
NA NA TRBJ2-1 TRBV15 TGTGCCACCAGCAGAGGACGGACAGAGGGGGTATACAATGAGCAGTTCTTC CATSRGRTEGVYNEQFF
few NA TRBJ2-2 TRBV7-2 TGTGCCAGACTGATGAACACCGGGGAGCTGTTTTTT CARLMNTGELFF
few NA TRBJ1-3 TRBV2 TGTGCCAGCAGTGAAGACGGGAGAGGAAACACCATATATTTT CASSEDGRGNTIYF
few NA TRBJ2-1 TRBV30 TGTGCCTGGAGTGTGGGGCTGCGTGAGCAGTTCTTC CAWSVGLREQFF
NA NA TRBJ2-7 TRBV5-1 TGCGCCAGCAGCCGAGACCGGGACGAGCAGTACTTC CASSRDRDEQYF
NA TRBD1 TRBJ1-3 TRBV7-8 TGTGCCAGCAGCCCATACAGGGGCTCTGCAAACACCATATATTTT CASSPYRGSANTIYF
NA NA TRBJ2-6 TRBV5-4 TGTGCCAGCAGCTTTCCGGGACACCCCTCTGGGGCCAACGTCCTGACTTTC CASSFPGHPSGANVLTF
NA TRBD2 TRBJ2-7 TRBV2 TGTGCCAGCAGCTTCATGACTAGCGGGAGAAGGGCGGAGCAGTACTTC CASSFMTSGRRAEQYF
NA NA TRBJ2-2 TRBV7-3 TGTGCCAGCAGCACGGGACAGAACACCGGGGAGCTGTTTTTT CASSTGQNTGELFF
NA TRBD2 TRBJ2-7 TRBV7-8 TGTGCCAGCAGCTTAGGGCGGGGGGACGAGCAGTACTTC CASSLGRGDEQYF
NA TRBD1 TRBJ2-1 TRBV27 TGTGCCAGCAGTTCGGACAGGGATTCCTACAATGAGCAGTTCTTC CASSSDRDSYNEQFF
NA TRBD2 TRBJ2-1 TRBV5-1 TGCGCCAGCAGCCCGAAAGGACTAGCGGGAGTCGGCTACAATGAGCAGTTCTTC CASSPKGLAGVGYNEQFF
NA TRBD1 TRBJ2-2 TRBV7-3 TGTGCCAGCAGCCCGGGACAGGGAACCGGGGAGCTGTTTTTT CASSPGQGTGELFF
NA NA TRBJ1-2 TRBV29-1 TGCAGCGTTGAGAACAGGGAAGGCTATGGCTACACCTTC CSVENREGYGYTF
few NA TRBJ2-2 TRBV7-8 TGTGCCAGCAGCTTAATCCCCGACACTTCGAACACCGGGGAGCTGTTTTTT CASSLIPDTSNTGELFF
NA TRBD2 TRBJ2-1 TRBV27 TGTGCCAGCAGGACCAGGGCTAGCGGGAGTAGGGGTGAGCAGTTCTTC CASRTRASGSRGEQFF